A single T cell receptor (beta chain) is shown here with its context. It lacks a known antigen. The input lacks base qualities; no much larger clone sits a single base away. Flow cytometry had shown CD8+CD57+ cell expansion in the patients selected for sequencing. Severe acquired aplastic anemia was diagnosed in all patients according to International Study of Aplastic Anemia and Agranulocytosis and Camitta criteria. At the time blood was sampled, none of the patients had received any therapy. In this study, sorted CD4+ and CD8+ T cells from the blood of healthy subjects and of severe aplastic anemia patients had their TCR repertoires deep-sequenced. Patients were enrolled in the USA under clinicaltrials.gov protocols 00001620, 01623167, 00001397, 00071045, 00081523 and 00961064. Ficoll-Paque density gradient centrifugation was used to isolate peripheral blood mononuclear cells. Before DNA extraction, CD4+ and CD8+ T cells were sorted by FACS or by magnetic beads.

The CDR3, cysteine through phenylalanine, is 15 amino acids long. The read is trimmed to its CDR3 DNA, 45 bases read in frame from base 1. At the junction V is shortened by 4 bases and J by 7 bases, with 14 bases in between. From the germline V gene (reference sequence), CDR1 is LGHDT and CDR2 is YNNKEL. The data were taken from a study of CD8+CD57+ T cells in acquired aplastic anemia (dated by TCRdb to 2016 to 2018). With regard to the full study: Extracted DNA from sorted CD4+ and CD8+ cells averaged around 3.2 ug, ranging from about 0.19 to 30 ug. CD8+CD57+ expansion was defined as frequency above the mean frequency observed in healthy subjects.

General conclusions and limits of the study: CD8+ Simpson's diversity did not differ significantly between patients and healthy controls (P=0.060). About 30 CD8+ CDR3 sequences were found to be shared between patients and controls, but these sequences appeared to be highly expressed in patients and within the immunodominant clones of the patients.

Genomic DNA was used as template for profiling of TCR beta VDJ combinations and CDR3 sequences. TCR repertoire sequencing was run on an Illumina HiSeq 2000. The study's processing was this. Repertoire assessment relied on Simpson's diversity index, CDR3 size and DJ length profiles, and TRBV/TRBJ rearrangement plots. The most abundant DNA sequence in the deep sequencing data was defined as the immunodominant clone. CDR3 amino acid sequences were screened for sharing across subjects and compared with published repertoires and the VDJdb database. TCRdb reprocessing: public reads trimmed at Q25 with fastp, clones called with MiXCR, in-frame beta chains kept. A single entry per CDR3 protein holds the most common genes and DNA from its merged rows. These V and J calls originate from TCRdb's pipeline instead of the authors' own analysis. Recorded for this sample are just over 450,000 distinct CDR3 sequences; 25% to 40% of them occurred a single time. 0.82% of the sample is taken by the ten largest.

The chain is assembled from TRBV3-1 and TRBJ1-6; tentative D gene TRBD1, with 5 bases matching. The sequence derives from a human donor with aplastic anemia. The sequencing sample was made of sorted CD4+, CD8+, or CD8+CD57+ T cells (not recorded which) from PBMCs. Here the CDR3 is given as CASSPWRGGNSPLHF. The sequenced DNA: TGTGCCAGCAGCCCTTGGAGGGGCGGGAATTCACCCCTCCACTTT.